This TCR beta chain was identified in a study of graft-versus-host responses after intestinal transplantation. Notes on the study in general: Allografts from individuals with graft-donor T cell macrochimerism displayed high graft-versus-host to host-versus-graft clonal ratios.

The authors processed graft tissue to release intraepithelial and lamina propria lymphocytes. Regarding this clone: The antigen remains unidentified.

The data were produced by immunoSEQ multiplex PCR, yet TCRdb's version contains in-frame clones alone and is incomplete. Of around 23,000 clones in the sample, 70% to 80% were seen once. The origin of this receptor is a human patient who received an intestinal transplant, so some T cells may come from the graft donor. Here the sequenced sample was ileum tissue, taken 12 days after intestinal transplant.

The CDR3 sequence is CASSLQGISNQPQHF. The DNA for the CDR3 is TGCGCCAGCAGCTTACAGGGGATTAGCAATCAGCCCCAGCATTTT. The chain carries TRBV5-1 and TRBJ1-5, with 7 bases identical to TRBD1. Trimming at V came to 2 bases and at J to 0 bases, leaving 2 bases not matched to a gene. The CDR3 spans 15 residues. CDR1 SGHRS and CDR2 YFSETQ come from the germline V gene. Together with reference TRBV5-1 and TRBJ1-5, the CDR3 gives the full variable domain: KAGVTQTPRYLIKTRGQQVTLSCSPISGHRSVSWYQQTPGQGLQFLFEYFSETQRNKGNFPGRFSGRQFSNSRSEMNVSTLELGDSALYLCASSLQGISNQPQHFGDGTRLSIL.